These T cell receptor beta chains were read from a single sample in a study of blood T cells in healthy people across ages. One entry per CDR3 protein, called by TCRdb with MiXCR from the 5' RACE reads. The sample has nearly 800,000 distinct CDR3 sequences, roughly 25% seen once; the top ten hold approximately 4%. This sample also belongs to another study, concerning T cells of mothers and their children.

Sequencing was carried out using blood. The receptors come from a boy aged 5-17 years in good health. Each CDR3 is given with its conserved first and last residue. Fields, in order: CDR3 DNA, CDR3 protein, clone size, V gene, J gene, D gene. D genes are given only for firm matches. Only some rows state a clone size, as once, few, many or a class for expanded clones.

CDR3 DNA: TGTGCCATCAATGTCTCGAGTGGGGAAAAACTGTTTTTT
CDR3 protein: CAINVSSGEKLFF
clone size: -
V gene: TRBV10-3
J gene: TRBJ1-4
D gene: -

CDR3 DNA: TGTGCCAGCAGCTTGACCTATGGGAGCCTAACTGAAGCTTTCTTT
CDR3 protein: CASSLTYGSLTEAFF
clone size: few
V gene: TRBV7-2
J gene: TRBJ1-1
D gene: -

CDR3 DNA: TGTGCCAGCAGGGAGGGTGGAAGCGAGCAGTACTTC
CDR3 protein: CASREGGSEQYF
clone size: -
V gene: TRBV27
J gene: TRBJ2-7
D gene: -

CDR3 DNA: TGCAGTGCTTCTGACCCGACTAGCGGGAGCTATGAGCAGTTCTTC
CDR3 protein: CSASDPTSGSYEQFF
clone size: -
V gene: TRBV20-1
J gene: TRBJ2-1
D gene: TRBD2

CDR3 DNA: TGTGCCAGCAGCTTAGTCCCAAATACAGCCGAAGAGACCCAGTACTTC
CDR3 protein: CASSLVPNTAEETQYF
clone size: few
V gene: TRBV7-2
J gene: TRBJ2-5
D gene: -

CDR3 DNA: TGCAGTGCTAGACTACCCAGGGGATGGCGGGACCGGCGGAATGAGCAGTTCTTC
CDR3 protein: CSARLPRGWRDRRNEQFF
clone size: -
V gene: TRBV20-1
J gene: TRBJ2-1
D gene: -

CDR3 DNA: TGTGCCTGGAACCCGGGACGGGTGAACACTGAAGCTTTCTTT
CDR3 protein: CAWNPGRVNTEAFF
clone size: -
V gene: TRBV30
J gene: TRBJ1-1
D gene: -

CDR3 DNA: TGTGCCAGCAGCTTCGACCAGGGGCTAAAGTACTTC
CDR3 protein: CASSFDQGLKYF
clone size: -
V gene: TRBV7-2
J gene: TRBJ2-7
D gene: -

CDR3 DNA: TGCGCCAGCAGCCAAGATGAAAGGGGTCCCTACAATGAGCAGTTCTTC
CDR3 protein: CASSQDERGPYNEQFF
clone size: -
V gene: TRBV4-3
J gene: TRBJ2-1
D gene: -

CDR3 DNA: TGTGCCAGCAGCCTTACAGGGGGAATCAACACTGAAGCTTTCTTT
CDR3 protein: CASSLTGGINTEAFF
clone size: -
V gene: TRBV7-8
J gene: TRBJ1-1
D gene: TRBD1

CDR3 DNA: TGCAGCGTTTGTTATACCAGCTCTCTAAAGACCCAGTACTTC
CDR3 protein: CSVCYTSSLKTQYF
clone size: -
V gene: TRBV29-1
J gene: TRBJ2-5
D gene: -

CDR3 DNA: TGTGCCATCAGTGAGTCGGGACAGAAAGAGACCCAGTACTTC
CDR3 protein: CAISESGQKETQYF
clone size: -
V gene: TRBV10-3
J gene: TRBJ2-5
D gene: TRBD1

CDR3 DNA: TGTGCTAGTGGTCCTCCGGGGGGCAGGGGTCAGATCTTC
CDR3 protein: CASGPPGGRGQIF
clone size: few
V gene: TRBV12-5
J gene: TRBJ2-5
D gene: -

CDR3 DNA: TGTGCCAGCAGTGACTCCAGCGGGAGGGCCTACAATGAGCAGTTCTTC
CDR3 protein: CASSDSSGRAYNEQFF
clone size: few
V gene: TRBV25-1
J gene: TRBJ2-1
D gene: TRBD2

CDR3 DNA: TGTGCCAGCAGCTGGCCCCGGGACAGGGGGCAGTCGGACAATGAGCAGTTCTTC
CDR3 protein: CASSWPRDRGQSDNEQFF
clone size: -
V gene: TRBV7-9
J gene: TRBJ2-1
D gene: TRBD1

CDR3 DNA: TGCAGTGCTAGAGTATTGGACATTAGGGAGCAGTTCTTC
CDR3 protein: CSARVLDIREQFF
clone size: few
V gene: TRBV20-1
J gene: TRBJ2-1
D gene: -

CDR3 DNA: TGTGCCAGCAGTTTATCGGCAACAGGGGGTAGGAATGGCTACACCTTC
CDR3 protein: CASSLSATGGRNGYTF
clone size: -
V gene: TRBV27
J gene: TRBJ1-2
D gene: TRBD1

CDR3 DNA: TGCGCCAGCAGCGAGTGGGACAGGACCTACGAGCAGTACTTC
CDR3 protein: CASSEWDRTYEQYF
clone size: -
V gene: TRBV5-1
J gene: TRBJ2-7
D gene: TRBD1

CDR3 DNA: TGTGCCAGCAGTTCTGCGACTAGCGTAAGCACAGATACGCAGTATTTT
CDR3 protein: CASSSATSVSTDTQYF
clone size: -
V gene: TRBV27
J gene: TRBJ2-3
D gene: TRBD2

CDR3 DNA: TGTGCCAGCAGCCCGGGACTCTCCTATAATTCACCCCTCCACTTT
CDR3 protein: CASSPGLSYNSPLHF
clone size: few
V gene: TRBV7-2
J gene: TRBJ1-6
D gene: -

CDR3 DNA: TGCGCCAGCAGCCAAGGGGGGGACCTCGCAGATACGCAGTATTTT
CDR3 protein: CASSQGGDLADTQYF
clone size: -
V gene: TRBV4-3
J gene: TRBJ2-3
D gene: -

CDR3 DNA: TGTGCCACCAGGGCATACGGGACGTCGGCGGGGAATGAAAAACTGTTTTTT
CDR3 protein: CATRAYGTSAGNEKLFF
clone size: few
V gene: TRBV6-1
J gene: TRBJ1-4
D gene: -

CDR3 DNA: TGTGCCAGCAGTTTCGCACAGGGCTACGAGCAGTACTTC
CDR3 protein: CASSFAQGYEQYF
clone size: -
V gene: TRBV12-3/TRBV12-4
J gene: TRBJ2-7
D gene: -

CDR3 DNA: TGTGCCAGCAGCAAAAAGGCGGGGCCGGAGACCCAGTACTTC
CDR3 protein: CASSKKAGPETQYF
clone size: -
V gene: TRBV7-2
J gene: TRBJ2-5
D gene: -

CDR3 DNA: TGCGCCAGCAGCGGAACGGGACAGGGGAGCTATGGCTACACCTTC
CDR3 protein: CASSGTGQGSYGYTF
clone size: -
V gene: TRBV4-1
J gene: TRBJ1-2
D gene: TRBD1

CDR3 DNA: TGTGCCAGCAGCCTCTACGGGACAGGCCTCCAAGAGACCCAGTACTTC
CDR3 protein: CASSLYGTGLQETQYF
clone size: few
V gene: TRBV7-3
J gene: TRBJ2-5
D gene: TRBD1

CDR3 DNA: TGTGCCAGCTCCCTTGGACAGGGGCTCCCCTACGAGCAGTACTTC
CDR3 protein: CASSLGQGLPYEQYF
clone size: -
V gene: TRBV18
J gene: TRBJ2-7
D gene: TRBD1

CDR3 DNA: -
CDR3 protein: CASSFGSGSPLRF
clone size: -
V gene: TRBV12-3/TRBV12-4
J gene: TRBJ1-6
D gene: -

CDR3 DNA: TGTGCCAGCAGTGAAGGACTAGAGCAGTTCTTC
CDR3 protein: CASSEGLEQFF
clone size: few
V gene: TRBV6-1
J gene: TRBJ2-1
D gene: -

CDR3 DNA: TGTGCCAGCAGCTTAGCGTATAACTCCTGGGGCGGCACAGATACGCAGTATTTT
CDR3 protein: CASSLAYNSWGGTDTQYF
clone size: few
V gene: TRBV7-9
J gene: TRBJ2-3
D gene: -

CDR3 DNA: TGTGCCAGCAGTCCCCCGTGGCCGCGGGCTGAAGCTTTCTTT
CDR3 protein: CASSPPWPRAEAFF
clone size: -
V gene: TRBV12-3/TRBV12-4
J gene: TRBJ1-1
D gene: -

CDR3 DNA: TGTGCCAGCAGCCGGCTCAGGGGCGACTATGGCTACACCTTC
CDR3 protein: CASSRLRGDYGYTF
clone size: -
V gene: TRBV7-2
J gene: TRBJ1-2
D gene: -

CDR3 DNA: TGTGCCAGCAGCCCGAGAGGGACAGGGAGCGACTCTGGAAACACCATATATTTT
CDR3 protein: CASSPRGTGSDSGNTIYF
clone size: -
V gene: TRBV9
J gene: TRBJ1-3
D gene: TRBD1

CDR3 DNA: TGTGCCTGGCGAACTAGCGGGGGGCGCACAGATACGCAGTATTTT
CDR3 protein: CAWRTSGGRTDTQYF
clone size: -
V gene: TRBV30
J gene: TRBJ2-3
D gene: TRBD2

CDR3 DNA: TGCAGTGCTGGGTTGGGCGGTAGCTCCTACAATGAGCAGTTCTTC
CDR3 protein: CSAGLGGSSYNEQFF
clone size: -
V gene: TRBV20-1
J gene: TRBJ2-1
D gene: -

CDR3 DNA: TGCGCCAGCAGCCCAACCGCCAAAAACATTCAGTACTTC
CDR3 protein: CASSPTAKNIQYF
clone size: -
V gene: TRBV5-1
J gene: TRBJ2-4
D gene: -

CDR3 DNA: TGTGCCAGCAGCCAACGGACGCCCTCGAATGAAAAACTGTTTTTT
CDR3 protein: CASSQRTPSNEKLFF
clone size: many
V gene: TRBV4-2
J gene: TRBJ1-4
D gene: -

CDR3 DNA: TGTGCCAGCAGTTTTACAGGGCCAGAGACCCAGTACTTC
CDR3 protein: CASSFTGPETQYF
clone size: many
V gene: TRBV28
J gene: TRBJ2-5
D gene: -

CDR3 DNA: TGTGCCAGCAGCCACGGGGACAGTCCCTACGAGCAGTACTTC
CDR3 protein: CASSHGDSPYEQYF
clone size: -
V gene: TRBV7-2
J gene: TRBJ2-7
D gene: TRBD1

CDR3 DNA: TGTGCCAGCAGTCCCCTGGGGGAGAGAAACACCATATATTTT
CDR3 protein: CASSPLGERNTIYF
clone size: few
V gene: TRBV6-5
J gene: TRBJ1-3
D gene: -

CDR3 DNA: TGTGCCAGCAGTTTATTCTTCCTTGACAGCCACGAGCAGTACTTC
CDR3 protein: CASSLFFLDSHEQYF
clone size: few
V gene: TRBV28
J gene: TRBJ2-7
D gene: -

CDR3 DNA: TGTGCCAGCAGTGGACCAGGGGGCGTTGCAACTAATGAAAAACTGTTTTTT
CDR3 protein: CASSGPGGVATNEKLFF
clone size: -
V gene: TRBV2
J gene: TRBJ1-4
D gene: TRBD1